The clone carrying this TCR beta chain was observed at least ten times. This specimen comes from a study of neurological immune-mediated disorders. Using its own MiXCR run on the 5' RACE reads, TCRdb lists one record per CDR3 protein. The sample holds around 66,000 distinct CDR3 sequences, around 5.2% seen once. Per the germline V gene, CDR1 is DFQATT and CDR2 is SNEGSKA (reference sequence). The CDR3 extends over 12 amino acids. The V end was cut by 6 bases, the J end by 6 bases, with 14 bases between. The receptor was isolated from a woman aged 30 to 39 with multiple sclerosis. Sequenced: PBMCs. This chain joins TRBV20-1 and TRBJ1-2; maybe TRBD1 (5 bases). The CDR3 is CSAAGQDNGYTF. The CDR3 DNA sequence: TGCAGTGCCGCTGGCCAGGACAATGGCTACACCTTC.